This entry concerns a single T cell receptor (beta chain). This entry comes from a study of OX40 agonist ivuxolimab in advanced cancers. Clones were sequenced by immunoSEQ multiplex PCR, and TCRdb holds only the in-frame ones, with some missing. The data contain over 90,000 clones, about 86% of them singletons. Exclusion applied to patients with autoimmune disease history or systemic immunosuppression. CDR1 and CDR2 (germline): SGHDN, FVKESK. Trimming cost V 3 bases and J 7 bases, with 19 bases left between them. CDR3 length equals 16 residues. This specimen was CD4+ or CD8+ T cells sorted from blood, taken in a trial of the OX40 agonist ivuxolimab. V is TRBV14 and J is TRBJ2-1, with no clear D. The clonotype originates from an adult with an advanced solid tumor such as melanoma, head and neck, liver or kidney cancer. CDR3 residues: CASSQGSGRLGNEQFF. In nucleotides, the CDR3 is TGTGCCAGCAGCCAGGGATCTGGCAGGCTGGGGAATGAGCAGTTCTTC.